These T cell receptor beta chains were read from a single sample in a study of response to subunit inactivated influenza vaccine. TCRdb re-analysed the RT-PCR reads in MiXCR, keeping a single row per CDR3 protein. The data contain 600,000 to 850,000 distinct CDR3 sequences, about 14% of them singletons. The sequences come from PBMCs from blood, collected about 14 days before vaccination. All receptors derive from a man between 50 and 59 years old who received an inactivated influenza vaccine. Both conserved end residues are part of each CDR3. The D gene is left open where the match is weak. For some rows the clone size is stated as once, few or many, or as a class when expanded; others skip it.

V: TRBV7-2; D: TRBD2; J: TRBJ2-2; size: NA; CDR3: CASSLAEASGNTGELFF; DNA: TGTGCCAGCAGCTTAGCTGAGGCTAGCGGCAACACCGGGGAGCTGTTTTTT
V: TRBV30; D: TRBD1; J: TRBJ2-3; size: NA; CDR3: CAWSTGGRDTKYF; DNA: TGTGCCTGGAGTACAGGGGGCCGGGATACGAAGTATTTT
V: TRBV29-1; D: NA; J: TRBJ2-5; size: NA; CDR3: CSVYGGDETQYF; DNA: TGCAGCGTTTACGGGGGCGATGAGACCCAGTACTTC
V: TRBV7-9; D: TRBD2; J: TRBJ2-7; size: few; CDR3: CASSLSGGDFEQYF; DNA: TGTGCCAGCAGTCTTAGCGGGGGGGATTTTGAGCAGTACTTC
V: TRBV24-1; D: NA; J: TRBJ2-1; size: few; CDR3: CATSDLDSVAAPGNEQFF; DNA: TGTGCCACCAGTGATCTAGACAGCGTGGCAGCGCCGGGCAATGAGCAGTTCTTC
V: TRBV4-3; D: NA; J: TRBJ1-3; size: NA; CDR3: CASSQDATITFSGNTIYF; DNA: TGCGCCAGCAGCCAAGATGCGACAATAACTTTCTCTGGAAACACCATATATTTT
V: TRBV7-9; D: TRBD1; J: TRBJ2-2; size: NA; CDR3: CASRDGTANTGELFF; DNA: TGTGCCAGCAGAGACGGGACAGCGAACACCGGGGAGCTGTTTTTT
V: TRBV14; D: NA; J: TRBJ2-1; size: NA; CDR3: CASSQHGQNLFYNEQFF; DNA: TGTGCCAGCAGCCAACACGGACAGAATCTTTTCTACAATGAGCAGTTCTTC
V: TRBV28; D: TRBD1; J: TRBJ2-7; size: NA; CDR3: CASLAGDRGFNEQYF; DNA: TGTGCCAGCCTTGCCGGGGACAGGGGCTTCAACGAGCAGTACTTC
V: TRBV7-2; D: TRBD2; J: TRBJ2-5; size: NA; CDR3: CASSFLAGRGETQYF; DNA: TGTGCCAGCAGCTTCCTAGCGGGACGCGGAGAGACCCAGTACTTC
V: TRBV29-1; D: TRBD2; J: TRBJ2-5; size: NA; CDR3: CSVNRGGRETQYF; DNA: TGCAGCGTTAATCGGGGGGGCCGGGAGACCCAGTACTTC
V: TRBV6-5; D: NA; J: TRBJ2-7; size: NA; CDR3: CASSSLPLYEQYF; DNA: TGTGCCAGCAGTTCACTGCCGCTCTACGAGCAGTACTTC
V: TRBV20-1; D: NA; J: TRBJ2-1; size: few; CDR3: CSARDATAFLNEQFF; DNA: TGCAGTGCTAGAGATGCCACCGCCTTCCTCAATGAGCAGTTCTTC
V: TRBV4-2; D: NA; J: TRBJ2-3; size: many; CDR3: CASSLTTDSSTDTQYF; DNA: TGTGCCAGCAGCTTGACGACCGATTCTAGCACAGATACGCAGTATTTT
V: TRBV20-1; D: NA; J: TRBJ1-5; size: few; CDR3: CSARGQGHTNQPQHF; DNA: TGCAGTGCTAGGGGCCAGGGGCATACTAATCAGCCCCAGCATTTT
V: TRBV4-3; D: NA; J: TRBJ2-5; size: few; CDR3: CASSPTTPQETQYF; DNA: TGCGCCAGCAGCCCAACAACACCTCAAGAGACCCAGTACTTC
V: TRBV7-2; D: NA; J: TRBJ1-1; size: NA; CDR3: CASSLRRGDRSRTEAFF; DNA: TGTGCCAGCAGCCTTAGGAGGGGGGACCGTAGTCGAACTGAAGCTTTCTTT
V: TRBV15; D: NA; J: TRBJ1-1; size: few; CDR3: CATSRLLNTEAFF; DNA: TGTGCCACCAGCAGGCTATTGAACACTGAAGCTTTCTTT
V: TRBV24-1; D: NA; J: TRBJ2-1; size: many; CDR3: CATSARPLYNEQFF; DNA: TGTGCCACCAGTGCACGGCCCCTCTACAATGAGCAGTTCTTC
V: TRBV10-2; D: NA; J: TRBJ1-5; size: few; CDR3: CASSEMGGNQPQHF; DNA: TGCGCCAGCAGTGAGATGGGTGGAAATCAGCCCCAGCATTTT
V: TRBV29-1; D: NA; J: TRBJ2-1; size: few; CDR3: CSVRRNSVNEQFF; DNA: TGCAGCGTACGACGAAACTCAGTAAATGAGCAGTTCTTC
V: TRBV20-1; D: TRBD1; J: TRBJ2-1; size: few; CDR3: CSARDPQRTGGNEQFF; DNA: TGCAGTGCTAGAGATCCGCAACGGACAGGGGGCAATGAGCAGTTCTTC
V: TRBV6-2/TRBV6-3; D: TRBD2; J: TRBJ2-7; size: few; CDR3: CASRARTSPGYEQYF; DNA: TGTGCCAGCAGAGCTCGGACTAGCCCGGGCTACGAGCAGTACTTC
V: TRBV6-1; D: NA; J: TRBJ1-5; size: NA; CDR3: CASTGTVNQPQHF; DNA: TGTGCCAGCACCGGGACCGTCAATCAGCCCCAGCATTTT
V: TRBV20-1; D: NA; J: TRBJ2-7; size: NA; CDR3: CSARIGATYEQYF; DNA: TGCAGTGCTAGAATCGGGGCAACCTACGAGCAGTACTTC
V: TRBV9; D: TRBD2; J: TRBJ2-3; size: NA; CDR3: CASSPYAASTSGTADTQYF; DNA: TGTGCCAGCAGCCCTTACGCCGCTTCGACTAGCGGGACTGCAGATACGCAGTATTTT
V: TRBV6-1; D: NA; J: TRBJ1-5; size: few; CDR3: CASSERAGGQPQHF; DNA: TGTGCCAGCAGTGAAAGGGCGGGGGGTCAGCCCCAGCATTTT
V: TRBV28; D: NA; J: TRBJ2-3; size: few; CDR3: CASSWPITDTQYF; DNA: TGTGCCAGCAGTTGGCCTATTACAGATACGCAGTATTTT
V: TRBV12-3/TRBV12-4; D: NA; J: TRBJ2-1; size: many; CDR3: CASSLGDNEQFF; DNA: TGTGCCAGCAGTTTAGGTGACAATGAGCAGTTCTTC
V: TRBV14; D: NA; J: TRBJ1-6; size: NA; CDR3: CASSQLGGSYSPLHF; DNA: TGTGCCAGCAGCCAATTGGGGGGCAGTTATTCACCCCTCCACTTT
V: TRBV3-1; D: TRBD1; J: TRBJ1-6; size: many; CDR3: CASTDRASNSPLHF; DNA: TGTGCCAGCACCGACAGGGCCTCTAATTCACCCCTCCACTTT
V: TRBV28; D: NA; J: TRBJ1-6; size: few; CDR3: CASTSPQGSSYNSPLHF; DNA: TGTGCCAGCACCTCCCCCCAGGGGTCCTCCTATAATTCACCCCTCCACTTT
V: TRBV7-2; D: TRBD1; J: TRBJ2-7; size: NA; CDR3: CASSLTGQGAFFYEQYF; DNA: TGTGCCAGCAGCTTAACGGGACAGGGGGCGTTTTTCTACGAGCAGTACTTC
V: TRBV7-2; D: TRBD2; J: TRBJ2-3; size: few; CDR3: CASSLRGGQADTQYF; DNA: TGTGCCAGCAGCTTACGGGGGGGCCAAGCAGATACGCAGTATTTT
V: TRBV5-1; D: TRBD1; J: TRBJ2-1; size: many; CDR3: CASSLSLTGGRNEQFF; DNA: TGCGCCAGCAGCTTGTCCCTCACAGGGGGTAGGAATGAGCAGTTCTTC
V: TRBV5-4; D: NA; J: TRBJ1-5; size: NA; CDR3: CASSYDPGGNQPQHF; DNA: TGTGCCAGCAGCTACGACCCCGGAGGCAATCAGCCCCAGCATTTT
V: TRBV6-1; D: NA; J: TRBJ2-7; size: many; CDR3: CASTPRGLSEQYF; DNA: TGTGCCAGCACCCCCAGGGGACTCTCCGAGCAGTACTTC
V: TRBV2; D: NA; J: TRBJ1-2; size: few; CDR3: CASSEAAQGYGYTF; DNA: TGTGCCAGCAGTGAAGCGGCACAGGGCTATGGCTACACCTTC
V: TRBV25-1; D: NA; J: TRBJ2-3; size: NA; CDR3: CASSGWGADTQYF; DNA: TGTGCCAGCAGCGGATGGGGCGCAGATACGCAGTATTTT
V: TRBV5-6; D: TRBD1; J: TRBJ2-1; size: NA; CDR3: CASSPGQGLYNEQFF; DNA: TGTGCCAGCAGCCCGGGACAGGGTCTCTACAATGAGCAGTTCTTC
V: TRBV28; D: NA; J: TRBJ2-5; size: few; CDR3: CASTSETGETQYF; DNA: TGTGCCAGCACCTCCGAAACCGGGGAGACCCAGTACTTC
V: TRBV7-2; D: NA; J: TRBJ2-7; size: few; CDR3: CASSRGWFKSSYEQYF; DNA: TGTGCCAGCAGCCGGGGATGGTTCAAGAGCTCCTACGAGCAGTACTTC